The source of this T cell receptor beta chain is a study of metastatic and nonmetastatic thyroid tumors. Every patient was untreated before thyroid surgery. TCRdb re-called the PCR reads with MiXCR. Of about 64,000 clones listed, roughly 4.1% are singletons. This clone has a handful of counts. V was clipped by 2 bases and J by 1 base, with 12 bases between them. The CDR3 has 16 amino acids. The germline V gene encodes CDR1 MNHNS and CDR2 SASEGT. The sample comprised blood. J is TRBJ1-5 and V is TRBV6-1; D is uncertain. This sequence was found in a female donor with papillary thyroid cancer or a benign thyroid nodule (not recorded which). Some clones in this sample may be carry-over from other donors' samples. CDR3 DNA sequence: TGTGCCAGCAGTGAAACGGTACAATACAGCAATCAGCCCCAGCATTTT. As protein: CASSETVQYSNQPQHF.